This T cell receptor beta chain was sequenced for a study of beta chain features in type 1 diabetes. The study, taken as a whole, reports: PCR might preferentially amplify shorter templates, equally in patients and controls. In all four CD4+ subsets, TCRB CDR3 length was significantly, moderately reduced in type 1 diabetes.

This clone was seen repeatedly, ten times or more. The antigen is undetermined. The entirety of the isolated RNA underwent reverse transcription, so expressed TCRB transcripts were sequenced. Roughly 3.4 million reads per sample on average were obtained from naive, central memory and regulatory T cell samples. Method: immunoSEQ multiplex PCR; TCRdb's copy keeps in-frame clones and lacks some. The sample includes over 150,000 clones, approximately 9% of them seen just once. This CDR3 has 15 amino acids. V gave up 5 bases and J gave up 6 bases; unmatched junction bases: 7. The germline V gene has CDR1 SEHNR and CDR2 FQNEAQ (reference sequence). One heparinised blood draw averaging roughly 120 mL was given by each donor. Via CD45RO/CCR7/CD25/CD127/CD95/CD27, cells of the CD4+ naive, central memory, regulatory and stem cell-like memory subsets were sorted.

The genes are TRBV7-9 and TRBJ2-3; 11 bases map to TRBD1. The material sequenced was central memory CD4+ T cells from blood. The receptor comes from a woman younger than 30 with type 1 diabetes. CDR3 DNA sequence: TGTGCCAGCAGCGGGGACAGGGGGAGAGGGGATACGCAGTATTTT. This gives the protein CASSGDRGRGDTQYF.